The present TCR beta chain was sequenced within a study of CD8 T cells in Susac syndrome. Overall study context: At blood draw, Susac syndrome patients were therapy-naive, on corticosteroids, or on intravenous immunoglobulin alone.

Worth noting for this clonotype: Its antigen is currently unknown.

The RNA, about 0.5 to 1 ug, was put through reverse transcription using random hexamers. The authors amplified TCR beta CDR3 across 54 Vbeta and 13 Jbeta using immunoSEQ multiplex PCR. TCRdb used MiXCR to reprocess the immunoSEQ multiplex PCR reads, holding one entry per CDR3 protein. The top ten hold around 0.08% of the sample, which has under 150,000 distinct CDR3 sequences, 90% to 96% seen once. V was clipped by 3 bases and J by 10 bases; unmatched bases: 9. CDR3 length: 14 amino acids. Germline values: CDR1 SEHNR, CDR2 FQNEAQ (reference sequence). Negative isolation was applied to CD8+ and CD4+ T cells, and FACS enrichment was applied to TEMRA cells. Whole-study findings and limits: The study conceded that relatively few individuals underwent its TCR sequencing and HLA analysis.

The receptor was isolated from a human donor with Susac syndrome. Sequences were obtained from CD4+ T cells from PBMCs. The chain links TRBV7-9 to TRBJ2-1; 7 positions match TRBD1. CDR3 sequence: CASSLRGPVGEQFF. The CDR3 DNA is TGTGCCAGCAGCTTGAGGGGGCCAGTCGGGGAGCAGTTCTTC.